This T cell receptor (beta chain) was identified in a study of T cell responses to AZD1222 COVID-19 vaccine. V lost 5 bases and J 2 bases, leaving 16 bases between the germline ends. Germline-derived CDR1 and CDR2 are LNHDA and SQIVND (reference sequence). This CDR3 spans 16 amino acids. General observations from the study: Nearly half of spike-specific TCRs reportedly target variant regions that are unmutated in the B.1.351 and B.1.1.7 variants. Only a handful of AZD1222 recipients were seropositive at baseline.

Only one count was recorded for this clone. Its specificity is unknown. Profiling relied on immunoSEQ multiplex PCR, and the TCRdb table lists in-frame clones only, not all of them. The table lists some 150,000 clones, around nine tenths of them singletons. This chain joins TRBV19 and TRBJ1-5, with D possibly matching TRBD1 (6 bases). This receptor was obtained from an adult in good health. This specimen was peripheral blood, taken on day 0 of AZD1222 vaccination. The CDR3 DNA sequence: TGTGCCAGTAGTCAGAAACAGGGAGGAGGCAATCAGCCCCAGCATTTT. Residues: CASSQKQGGGNQPQHF.